The clone carrying this TCR beta chain has a count of ten or more. Preparation of the TCRbeta library involved a method that used unique molecular identifiers. Each CDR3 protein is one row after TCRdb ran MiXCR on the PCR reads. The sample consists of 150,000 to 250,000 distinct CDR3 sequences, approximately 6.8% of them appearing once. The data derive from a study of T-cell reconstitution after alpha-beta-depleted transplantation in children. The receptor's source is a girl under three years old with combined immunodeficiency, due to receive a stem cell transplant. This sample comprised PBMCs, obtained before TCRalphabeta/CD19-depleted stem cell transplant.

Here the CDR3 reads CSVTGSTYEQYF. The CDR3 coding sequence is TGCAGCGTTACAGGGTCTACTTACGAGCAGTACTTC. The chain uses TRBV29-1 and TRBJ2-7; possible D gene TRBD1, 6 bases. Germline CDR1 and CDR2: SQVTM and ANQGSEA. V was trimmed by 5 bases and J by 4 bases, leaving 12 bases between them. This CDR3 spans 12 amino acids.